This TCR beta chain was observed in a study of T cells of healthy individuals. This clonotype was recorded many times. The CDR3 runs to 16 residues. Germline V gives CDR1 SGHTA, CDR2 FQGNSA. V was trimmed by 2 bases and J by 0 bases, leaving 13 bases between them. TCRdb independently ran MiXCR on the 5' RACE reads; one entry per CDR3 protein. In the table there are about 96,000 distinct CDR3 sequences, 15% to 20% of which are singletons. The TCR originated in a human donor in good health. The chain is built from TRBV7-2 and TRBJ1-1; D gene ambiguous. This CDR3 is CASSLHGRTMNTEAFF. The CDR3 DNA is TGTGCCAGCAGCTTACATGGCAGAACCATGAACACTGAAGCTTTCTTT.